The 29 T cell receptor beta chains listed next were all sequenced from one sample in a study of shared clonotypes between healthy human individuals. Sequencing was performed with immunoSEQ multiplex PCR; in TCRdb, only in-frame clones are kept and a portion is missing. The table shows about 2.2 million clones, with approximately 94% occurring only once. Naivety among CD8 cells was defined by CD45RO negativity and positive CCR7 selection, thereby excluding terminally differentiated effector memory CD45RA+ cells. Specimen: naive CD8+ T cells from PBMCs. All receptors derive from a man aged 18 to 30 in good health. Some clones in this sample may be carry-over from other donors' samples.

The chain employs TRBV7-2 and TRBJ2-1; D perhaps matches TRBD1 (6 bases). Trimming removed 4 bases from V and 5 bases from J, with 15 bases in between. The CDR3 sequence is 15 residues long. The germline V gene encodes CDR1 SGHTA and CDR2 FQGNSA. The DNA for the CDR3 is TGTGCCAGCAGCTCCCCGGGGCAGGGGAACAATGAGCAGTTCTTC. Translating gives CASSSPGQGNNEQFF.

The chain employs TRBV27 and TRBJ2-5; 7 bases are a match to TRBD2. The CDR3 totals 16 residues. Germline CDR1 and CDR2: MNHEY and SMNVEV (reference sequence). V trimming: 5 bases; J trimming: 2 bases; junction bases outside the gene matches: 11. The CDR3 DNA is TGTGCCAGCAGTCCCCAACCACTAGCGACTCAAGAGACCCAGTACTTC. This encodes CASSPQPLATQETQYF.

The V gene is TRBV13, the J gene TRBJ1-2; TRBD1 matches at 8 bases. After removal of 0 bases from V and 6 bases from J, the junction contained 3 bases not matched to a gene. Germline-derived CDR1 and CDR2 are PRHDT and FYEKMQ (reference sequence). The CDR3 extends over 14 amino acids. The CDR3 DNA is TGTGCCAGCAGCTTAGGCGCAGGGGGCGATGGCTACACCTTC. It yields the protein CASSLGAGGDGYTF.

V gene TRBV7-9 combines with J gene TRBJ2-7; TRBD2 might be the D (6 bases). CDR1 is SEHNR and CDR2 is FQNEAQ in the germline V gene (reference sequence). Trimming pared 5 bases from V and 2 bases from J, leaving 16 bases between. CDR3 length: 15 residues. This CDR3 is CASSHHKEGTYEQYF. DNA for the CDR3: TGTGCCAGCAGCCACCACAAGGAGGGCACCTACGAGCAGTACTTC.

Here the CDR3 DNA reads TGTGCCAGCCGGGTTTTAGTCCCTGACAGGGTGCTCTACGAGCAGTACTTC. Protein product: CASRVLVPDRVLYEQYF. The rearrangement joins TRBV28 to TRBJ2-7, with 7 bases lining up with TRBD1. V shed 8 bases, J shed 3 bases, and the junction held 19 bases outside the gene matches. This CDR3 is 17 amino acids long. Looked up from germline, CDR1 is MDHEN and CDR2 is SYDVKM. The full variable domain, rest sourced from reference TRBV28 and TRBJ2-7, is DVKVTQSSRYLVKRTGEKVFLECVQDMDHENMFWYRQDPGLGLRLIYFSYDVKMKEKGDIPEGYSVSREKKERFSLILESASTNQTSMYLCASRVLVPDRVLYEQYFGPGTRLTVT.

V and J are TRBV18 and TRBJ1-1, with D possibly TRBD1 on 5 matching bases. V was shortened by 3 bases and J by 2 bases, with 13 bases between the two germline ends. The CDR3 runs to 15 residues. Germline V gives CDR1 KGHSH, CDR2 LQKENI. The CDR3 DNA reads as TGTGCCAGCTCACCCCCGGGGGAGAGCAACACTGAAGCTTTCTTT. Protein: CASSPPGESNTEAFF. The variable domain in full, with the rest retrieved from reference TRBV18 and TRBJ1-1, is NAGVMQNPRHLVRRRGQEARLRCSPMKGHSHVYWYRQLPEEGLKFMVYLQKENIIDESGMPKERFSAEFPKEGPSILRIQQVVRGDSAAYFCASSPPGESNTEAFFGQGTRLTVV.

The chain carries TRBV27 and TRBJ2-7; D is possibly TRBD2 (6 bases). The V end lost 5 bases, the J end lost 4 bases, and 15 bases lay between the germline ends. Germline V gene sequence: CDR1 MNHEY, CDR2 SMNVEV (reference sequence). The CDR3 loop spans 14 amino acids. The CDR3 DNA is TGTGCCAGCAGTGAGGCGGGGTGGGGGTACGAGCAGTACTTC. Its protein product is CASSEAGWGYEQYF.

The rearrangement links TRBV27 to TRBJ1-3, with D unclear. Trimming left V 3 bases short and J 0 bases short, with 9 bases between. Germline CDR1 MNHEY, CDR2 SMNVEV (reference sequence). The CDR3 is made up of 15 amino acids. This chain's CDR3 is CASSLARGSGNTIYF. The CDR3 DNA reads as TGTGCCAGCAGTTTGGCGCGGGGCTCTGGAAACACCATATATTTT.

The chain uses TRBV9 and TRBJ2-3; D call uncertain. Trimming took 3 bases from V and 8 from J, leaving 19 bases between them. Germline V CDR1 and CDR2: SGDLS, YYNGEE. This CDR3 is 15 amino acids long. Here the CDR3 DNA reads TGTGCCAGCAGCGGGGATGCATTGGCCGGCGGTACGCAGTATTTT. It encodes CASSGDALAGGTQYF.

The V call is TRBV28, the J call TRBJ2-7; 9 nucleotides align to TRBD2. Losses at the gene ends were 3 bases for V and 6 bases for J; bases not matched to a gene: 3. The CDR3 contains 13 residues. Germline-derived CDR1 and CDR2 are MDHEN and SYDVKM. This CDR3 is CASSFGTSPEQYF. The CDR3 region has the DNA TGTGCCAGCAGTTTTGGGACTAGCCCCGAGCAGTACTTC.

The chain couples TRBV6-4 to TRBJ1-1, with 8 bases aligning to TRBD1. Per germline, CDR1 MRHNA and CDR2 SNTAGT. CDR3 length: 14 residues. With 10 bases clipped from V and 1 base from J, the junction kept 8 bases outside the gene matches. In nucleotides, the CDR3 is TGTGCCACCCCGGGACAGGACAAGAACACTGAAGCTTTCTTT. Its protein product is CATPGQDKNTEAFF.

This chain connects TRBV6-4 to TRBJ2-3, with D perhaps matching TRBD2 (6 bases). Germline V gene data show CDR1 as MRHNA and CDR2 as SNTAGT. V gave up 0 bases and J gave up 0 bases, with 13 bases separating them. This CDR3 has 17 residues. The CDR3 DNA follows: TGTGCCAGCAGTGACTCCTTCGGGCGGGGCAGCACAGATACGCAGTATTTT. This encodes CASSDSFGRGSTDTQYF.

The chain uses TRBV7-6 and TRBJ1-2; D gene unclear. Trimming removed 5 bases from V and 6 bases from J, with 10 bases in between. CDR1 and CDR2 from the germline V gene are SGHVS and FNYEAQ. CDR3 length equals 12 residues. For the CDR3, the DNA is TGTGCCAGCAGCCCCCCTGAGGATGGCTACACCTTC. This encodes CASSPPEDGYTF. Looking up the rest from reference TRBV7-6 and TRBJ1-2 gives the full variable domain: GAGVSQSPRYKVTKRGQDVALRCDPISGHVSLYWYRQALGQGPEFLTYFNYEAQQDKSGLPNDRFSAERPEGSISTLTIQRTEQRDSAMYRCASSPPEDGYTFGSGTRLTVV.

CDR3 region: CASSHYSEQYF. In DNA, the CDR3 is TGCGCCAGCTCCCACTATAGCGAGCAGTACTTC. The V gene is TRBV10-2, the J gene TRBJ2-7; D remains ambiguous. There are 11 residues in the CDR3. V was clipped by 8 bases and J by 6 bases, with 11 bases between them. CDR1 and CDR2 from the germline V gene are WSHSY and SAAADI.

The V call is TRBV5-5, the J call TRBJ2-3; weak D call: TRBD1 (5 bases). CDR3 size: 16 residues. The ends were cut back, 4 bases at V and 2 bases at J, with 17 bases in the middle. Germline V CDR1 and CDR2: SGHKS, YYEKEE (reference sequence). The CDR3 DNA reads TGTGCCAGCAGCGCCCCTCAGGGCTCCCTCACAGATACGCAGTATTTT. Translated: CASSAPQGSLTDTQYF.

This chain uses TRBV28 with TRBJ2-6; D unclear. The CDR3 has 17 amino acids. CDR1 MDHEN and CDR2 SYDVKM come from the germline V gene. Trimming took 2 bases from V and 0 from J, leaving 11 bases between them. The CDR3 nucleotides are TGTGCCAGCAGTTTACCGACCGATTACTCTGGGGCCAACGTCCTGACTTTC. Translation gives CASSLPTDYSGANVLTF.

The J gene is TRBJ2-1, the V gene TRBV27; the D gene is possibly TRBD2 (5 bases). Trimming pared 5 bases from V and 3 bases from J, leaving 14 bases between. The CDR3 sequence is 15 residues long. CDR1 and CDR2 from the germline V gene are MNHEY and SMNVEV (reference sequence). CDR3 sequence: CASSMLAASYNEQFF. CDR3 coding DNA: TGTGCCAGCAGTATGCTAGCAGCAAGCTACAATGAGCAGTTCTTC.

The chain recombines TRBV18 with TRBJ2-3, with TRBD2 matching 7 bases. V lost 2 bases to trimming and J lost 0 bases; unmatched junction nucleotides: 2. Per the germline V gene, CDR1 is KGHSH and CDR2 is LQKENI. This CDR3 is 15 amino acids long. The CDR3 nucleotides read TGTGCCAGCTCACCAGGGACTACTAGCACAGATACGCAGTATTTT. Translation: CASSPGTTSTDTQYF.

The rearrangement joins TRBV10-3 to TRBJ2-7; TRBD1 aligns across 9 bases. Germline V lookup: CDR1 ENHRY, CDR2 SYGVKD. The CDR3 is 14 amino acids. The ends lost 6 bases at V and 3 bases at J; junction bases unmatched: 6. The CDR3 spells CAIRWGTGIYEQYF. CDR3 nucleotides: TGTGCCATCAGGTGGGGGACAGGGATCTACGAGCAGTACTTC.

This clone has just a few counts. The rearrangement links TRBV7-7 to TRBJ2-5; D is ambiguous. The CDR3 loop spans 11 amino acids. Germline CDR1 reads SSHAT; CDR2 reads FNYEAQ (reference sequence). The V end was cut by 5 bases, the J end by 2 bases, with 3 bases between. The CDR3 sequence is CASSDQETQYF. The CDR3, as DNA: TGTGCCAGCAGCGATCAAGAGACCCAGTACTTC.

V gene TRBV4-2 combines with J gene TRBJ2-6, with D uncertain. CDR3 length: 18 residues. CDR1 is LGHNA and CDR2 is YNFKEQ in the germline V gene. V shed 1 base and J shed 3 bases, with 16 bases lying between them. The CDR3 is CASSQVFAESRGANVLTF. The CDR3 DNA reads TGTGCCAGCAGCCAAGTTTTCGCCGAGAGTCGTGGGGCCAACGTCCTGACTTTC.

This clone was observed once. Other DNA sequences in this sample translate to the same CDR3. The rearrangement joins TRBV19 to TRBJ1-5; D is perhaps TRBD1 (5 bases). The CDR3 runs to 15 residues. Germline CDR1 is LNHDA and CDR2 is SQIVND (reference sequence). Deletions cut 3 bases from V and 0 bases from J, with 9 bases between. In DNA form, the CDR3 reads TGTGCCAGTAGTATTCGGGACTATAGCAATCAGCCCCAGCATTTT. Amino acids: CASSIRDYSNQPQHF. Drawing the rest from reference TRBV19 and TRBJ1-5, the complete variable domain is DGGITQSPKYLFRKEGQNVTLSCEQNLNHDAMYWYRQDPGQGLRLIYYSQIVNDFQKGDIAEGYSVSREKKESFPLTVTSAQKNPTAFYLCASSIRDYSNQPQHFGDGTRLSIL.

This clone showed up just a few times. This rearrangement joins TRBV28 to TRBJ1-1, with D possibly TRBD1 on 6 matching bases. This CDR3 has 13 amino acids. CDR1 and CDR2 (germline): MDHEN, SYDVKM. V lost 6 bases and J 7 bases, leaving 15 bases between the germline ends. CDR3 nucleotides: TGTGCCAGCAGGAGGCTCAGGGGAAGTGAAGCTTTCTTT. This codes for CASRRLRGSEAFF.

This chain links TRBV19 with TRBJ1-1; D possibly corresponds to TRBD1 (6 bases). CDR1 and CDR2 from the germline V gene are LNHDA and SQIVND (reference sequence). CDR3 length: 12 amino acids. V dropped 8 bases and J dropped 8 bases, with 15 bases sitting between them. This CDR3 reads CASGQGPPEAFF. The CDR3 DNA is TGTGCCAGTGGCCAGGGGCCGCCCGAAGCTTTCTTT.

This chain's CDR3 is CASSQTSGSTNEQFF. DNA for the CDR3: TGTGCCAGCAGCCAGACTAGCGGGAGTACCAATGAGCAGTTCTTC. The rearrangement joins TRBV7-6 to TRBJ2-1, with 12 bases identical to TRBD2. Per the germline V gene, CDR1 is SGHVS and CDR2 is FNYEAQ. The CDR3 contains 15 residues. With 5 bases clipped from V and 6 bases from J, the junction kept 5 bases outside the gene matches. Looking up the rest from reference TRBV7-6 and TRBJ2-1 gives the full variable domain: GAGVSQSPRYKVTKRGQDVALRCDPISGHVSLYWYRQALGQGPEFLTYFNYEAQQDKSGLPNDRFSAERPEGSISTLTIQRTEQRDSAMYRCASSQTSGSTNEQFFGPGTRLTVL.

This clone showed up just once. The CDR3 nucleotides read TGTGCCACCGCCTCAAGGTACAACACCGGGGAGCTGTTTTTT. Its translation: CATASRYNTGELFF. The gene calls are TRBV15 and TRBJ2-2; D is undetermined. V lost 8 bases and J lost 2, with 12 bases in between. This CDR3 spans 14 amino acids. The germline V gene has CDR1 LNHNV and CDR2 YYDKDF (reference sequence).

The V call is TRBV5-5, the J call TRBJ2-1; 12 bases are a match to TRBD2. Germline V gene lookup returns CDR1 SGHKS and CDR2 YYEKEE (reference sequence). The CDR3 consists of 16 residues. The junction had 10 bases not matched to a gene; V was cut back by 3 bases and J by 9 bases. The CDR3 DNA reads as TGTGCCAGCAGCTCCCCCCCGGCTAGCGGGAGGGGTGAGCAGTTCTTC. It translates to CASSSPPASGRGEQFF.

The chain is built from TRBV2 and TRBJ1-5, with D maybe TRBD1 (5 bases). The germline V and J ends were trimmed by 4 bases and 2 bases, with 12 bases remaining between them. CDR1 is SNHLY, CDR2 FYNNEI, per germline. The CDR3 covers 15 residues. CDR3 DNA sequence: TGTGCCAGCAGTGTGGGGGAATCGGGCAATCAGCCCCAGCATTTT. It translates to CASSVGESGNQPQHF. Supplemented by reference TRBV2 and TRBJ1-5, the full variable domain reads EPEVTQTPSHQVTQMGQEVILRCVPISNHLYFYWYRQILGQKVEFLVSFYNNEISEKSEIFDDQFSVERPDGSNFTLKIRSTKLEDSAMYFCASSVGESGNQPQHFGDGTRLSIL.

This clone was seen once. The chain recombines TRBV27 with TRBJ2-1; D may match TRBD1 or TRBD2 (5 bases each). V shed 5 bases and J shed 5 bases, with 25 bases lying between them. The CDR3 is 18 amino acids. Germline lookup yields CDR1 MNHEY and CDR2 SMNVEV (reference sequence). The DNA for the CDR3 is TGTGCCAGCAGTGACACAGGTTGGGGGTCTCTTTCGCACAATGAGCAGTTCTTC. Protein: CASSDTGWGSLSHNEQFF.